The table lists the clone carrying this T cell receptor beta chain with many counts. Preparing the TCRbeta library involved the use of unique molecular identifiers. A single record per CDR3 protein comes from TCRdb applying MiXCR to the PCR reads. The data show roughly 170,000 distinct CDR3 sequences, 6% to 7% seen once. The trim removed 2 bases at V and 2 bases at J, leaving 4 bases unmatched. The germline V gene has CDR1 MNHEY and CDR2 SVGAGI. The CDR3 consists of 15 residues. The data stem from a study of T-cell reconstitution after alpha-beta-depleted transplantation in children. The receptor's source is a human donor who donated a stem cell graft to a child with Wiskott-Aldrich syndrome. The material sequenced was PBMCs from the stem cell graft donor, taken from the stem cell graft. The rearrangement uses TRBV6-5 and TRBJ2-3, with 7 bases aligning to TRBD1. The CDR3 region has the DNA TGTGCCAGCAGTTACAGGGGGCTTAACACAGATACGCAGTATTTT. It yields the protein CASSYRGLNTDTQYF.